The 22 T cell receptor beta chains given below trace back to one sample, sequenced in a study of human T cells and chemical hapten exposure. TCRdb used MiXCR to reprocess the RACE reads, holding one entry per CDR3 protein. The sample consists of approximately 260,000 distinct CDR3 sequences, approximately 7.5% of them appearing once. The time point is: pre-sensitization, week 0. Documented treatment: therapeutic diphenylcyclopropenone sensitization with weekly scalp DPC. Sample: whole blood, taken in connection with sensitization to the hapten diphenylcyclopropenone (DPC). These receptors were collected from a man aged 18 to 35 with alopecia areata. Some clones in this sample may be carry-over from other donors' samples.

This clonotype was counted ten times or more. The chain joins TRBV7-6 to TRBJ2-5; 7 bases are a match to TRBD1. Germline V lookup: CDR1 SGHVS, CDR2 FNYEAQ. Unmatched junction bases numbered 5, after V lost 4 bases and J lost 3 bases. The CDR3 totals 14 residues. This CDR3 reads CASSSRQGEETQYF. The CDR3 bases are TGTGCCAGCAGCTCGAGACAGGGCGAAGAGACCCAGTACTTC. Supplemented by reference TRBV7-6 and TRBJ2-5, the full variable domain reads GAGVSQSPRYKVTKRGQDVALRCDPISGHVSLYWYRQALGQGPEFLTYFNYEAQQDKSGLPNDRFSAERPEGSISTLTIQRTEQRDSAMYRCASSSRQGEETQYFGPGTRLLVL.

Many counts were recorded for this clonotype. The CDR3 loop is CASSLGPGGTEAFF. The CDR3 region has the DNA TGTGCCAGCAGTTTGGGCCCGGGGGGCACTGAAGCTTTCTTT. V is TRBV12-3 or TRBV12-4 and J is TRBJ1-1; the D gene is possibly TRBD1 (5 bases). The CDR3 length is 14 residues. V was shortened by 3 bases and J by 4 bases, with 12 bases between the two germline ends.

Ten or more counts support this clonotype. The V gene is TRBV27, the J gene TRBJ2-3; TRBD1 matches 9 bases. The CDR3 runs to 15 residues. J was trimmed by 3 bases and V by 5 bases; bases with no gene match: 6. Germline CDR1 is MNHEY and CDR2 is SMNVEV (reference sequence). CDR3 region: CASSPQGALTDTQYF. CDR3 coding DNA: TGTGCCAGCAGTCCACAGGGGGCACTGACAGATACGCAGTATTTT.

At least ten counts were recorded for this clonotype. The chain uses TRBV7-2 and TRBJ1-2, with 7 bases aligning to TRBD1. CDR1 is SGHTA and CDR2 is FQGNSA in the germline V gene. The V and J ends lost 11 bases and 5 bases, in that order; junction bases with no gene match: 11. The CDR3 is 13 residues long. The CDR3 region is CASSRRGLYGYTF. CDR3 nucleotide sequence: TGTGCCTCCTCCAGGAGGGGGCTGTATGGCTACACCTTC.

This clonotype has only a few counts. This chain joins TRBV3-1 and TRBJ2-1; tentatively, D is TRBD1 or TRBD2 (5 bases each). The CDR3 consists of 15 residues. Germline V gives CDR1 LGHDT, CDR2 YNNKEL (reference sequence). Trimming removed 3 bases from V and 8 bases from J, with 17 bases in between. CDR3 nucleotides: TGTGCCAGCAGCCATGTATCCGGGACGAGCGATGAGCAGTTCTTC. Amino acid sequence: CASSHVSGTSDEQFF.

This clonotype was recorded many times. The rearrangement links TRBV9 to TRBJ1-1; maybe TRBD1 (6 bases). V was clipped by 0 bases and J by 1 base, with 13 bases between them. The germline V gene has CDR1 SGDLS and CDR2 YYNGEE. The CDR3 runs 16 residues. The DNA of the CDR3 is TGTGCCAGCAGCGTAGGGGAAACGACAGGGAACACTGAAGCTTTCTTT. Translating gives CASSVGETTGNTEAFF.

This clonotype was observed a few times. The rearrangement joins TRBV7-3 to TRBJ1-1, with D unresolved. The CDR3 spans 13 residues. Per the germline V gene, CDR1 is SGHTA and CDR2 is FQGTGA. V lost 4 bases, J lost 0 bases, and 6 bases lay in between. In DNA, the CDR3 is TGTGCCAGCAGCTATTGGGTGAACACTGAAGCTTTCTTT. Its protein product is CASSYWVNTEAFF.

The V gene is TRBV11-2, the J gene TRBJ1-3; D perhaps matches TRBD1 (5 bases). The CDR3 totals 15 residues. Germline lookup yields CDR1 SGHAT and CDR2 FQNNGV. V was pared by 5 bases and J by 0 bases, with 11 bases between. The chain's CDR3 is CASSPLQGSGNTIYF. The CDR3 nucleotides are TGTGCCAGCAGCCCTCTCCAGGGCTCTGGAAACACCATATATTTT.

The V call is TRBV6-2 or TRBV6-3, the J call TRBJ2-1; D is undetermined. Trimming took off 7 bases at V and 0 bases at J, with 16 bases between the two ends. The CDR3 has 16 amino acids. The germline CDR1 and CDR2 sequences are MNHEY and SVGEGT. DNA for the CDR3: TGTGCCAGCACCTTAACGTGGGTCAGCTCCTACAATGAGCAGTTCTTC. Encoded protein: CASTLTWVSSYNEQFF.

The chain joins TRBV7-9 to TRBJ2-3, with 8 nucleotides matching TRBD1. The CDR3 is 16 amino acids. The germline CDR1 and CDR2 sequences are SEHNR and FQNEAQ (reference sequence). Trimming took 6 bases from V and 4 from J; bases not matched to a gene: 12. The CDR3 nucleotides are TGTGCCAGCAGTCCTTCCCCAGGGGGCGCGGCAGATACGCAGTATTTT. Its translation is CASSPSPGGAADTQYF.

The chain joins TRBV14 to TRBJ1-5; D remains ambiguous. This CDR3 spans 10 amino acids. V lost 10 bases, J lost 5 bases, and 6 bases lay in between. CDR1 SGHDN and CDR2 FVKESK come from the germline V gene. The CDR3 nucleotides read TGTGCCAACCTAGATCAGCCCCAGCATTTT. It translates to CANLDQPQHF.

The chain has TRBV6-5 and TRBJ2-7, with TRBD2 identical over 8 bases. The CDR3 is 16 residues long. CDR1 and CDR2 from the germline V gene are MNHEY and SVGAGI. With V trimmed by 0 bases and J by 4 bases, 8 bases remained unmatched. The CDR3 DNA reads TGTGCCAGCAGTTACTCTGCCGGGGGGGCACTATACGAGCAGTACGTC. This gives the protein CASSYSAGGALYEQYV.

This clonotype was recorded at least ten times. The rearrangement uses TRBV4-3 and TRBJ2-3; weak D call: TRBD2 (6 bases). The CDR3 totals 15 residues. V lost 1 base, J lost 1 base, and 9 bases lay in between. The germline CDR1 and CDR2 sequences are LGHNA and YSLEER. In DNA, the CDR3 is TGCGCCAGCAGCCAAGCGACGGGGGGCACAGATACGCAGTATTTT. This encodes CASSQATGGTDTQYF.

This clonotype was observed a handful of times. The chain joins TRBV9 to TRBJ2-3; 7 bases fit TRBD1. V trimming: 3 bases; J trimming: 2 bases; junction bases outside the gene matches: 6. Germline V CDR1 and CDR2: SGDLS, YYNGEE. CDR3 length: 15 residues. CDR3 sequence: CASSAAGTDTDTQYF. DNA for the CDR3: TGTGCCAGCAGCGCAGCCGGGACAGACACAGATACGCAGTATTTT. Full variable domain (missing parts from reference TRBV9 and TRBJ2-3): DSGVTQTPKHLITATGQRVTLRCSPRSGDLSVYWYQQSLDQGLQFLIQYYNGEERAKGNILERFSAQQFPDLHSELNLSSLELGDSALYFCASSAAGTDTDTQYFGPGTRLTVL.

CDR3 in amino acids: CASSLGGRLPPYNEQFF. CDR3 bases: TGTGCCAGCAGCTTAGGAGGAAGACTACCACCCTACAATGAGCAGTTCTTC. V and J are TRBV7-9 and TRBJ2-1; TRBD2 is a possible D gene (5 bases). V lost 1 base and J lost 2, with 15 bases in between. The CDR3 extends over 17 amino acids. Looked up from germline, CDR1 is SEHNR and CDR2 is FQNEAQ (reference sequence).

The gene calls are TRBV28 and TRBJ2-6; the match to TRBD1 covers 7 bases. The CDR3 sequence is 15 residues long. Trimming took 6 bases from V and 3 from J; bases not matched to a gene: 5. The germline V gene has CDR1 MDHEN and CDR2 SYDVKM. CDR3 coding DNA: TGTGCCAGCAGGCGCACAGGGGTTGGGGCCAACGTCCTGACTTTC. It translates to CASRRTGVGANVLTF.

This clonotype was observed a few times. V is TRBV5-6 and J is TRBJ2-3; D remains unclear. Trimming took off 4 bases at V and 4 bases at J, with 10 bases between the two ends. Looked up from germline, CDR1 is SGHDT and CDR2 is YYEEEE. The CDR3 sequence is 13 residues long. CDR3 coding DNA: TGTGCCAGCAGCCCCCGCGAGGCAGATACGCAGTATTTT. This codes for CASSPREADTQYF. The variable domain in full, with the rest retrieved from reference TRBV5-6 and TRBJ2-3, is DAGVTQSPTHLIKTRGQQVTLRCSPKSGHDTVSWYQQALGQGPQFIFQYYEEEERQRGNFPDRFSGHQFPNYSSELNVNALLLGDSALYLCASSPREADTQYFGPGTRLTVL.

V and J are TRBV28 and TRBJ1-3; D gene uncertain. Germline CDR1 MDHEN, CDR2 SYDVKM. V lost 10 bases to trimming and J lost 2 bases, with 6 bases between them. There are 11 residues in the CDR3. CDR3 nucleotides: TGTGCCACCACCACTGGAAACACCATATATTTT. This codes for CATTTGNTIYF.

The rearrangement joins TRBV24-1 to TRBJ2-1; TRBD2 agrees at 8 bases. The CDR3 is made up of 17 amino acids. Germline CDR1 and CDR2: KGHDR and SFDVKD. V shed 2 bases, J shed 5 bases, and the junction held 10 bases outside the gene matches. The CDR3 coding sequence is TGTGCCACCAGTGATTCAAGTGGAGTGCGGGGGGACAATGAGCAGTTCTTC. Residues: CATSDSSGVRGDNEQFF.

This clonotype was observed many times. This rearrangement joins TRBV6-6 to TRBJ2-4; 8 positions match TRBD1. CDR1 MNHNY and CDR2 SVGAGI come from the germline V gene (reference sequence). The CDR3 is made up of 15 amino acids. V shed 2 bases and J 1 base; nucleotides not matched to a gene: 1. DNA for the CDR3: TGTGCCAGCAGTTACCGGGACAGGGCCAAAAACATTCAGTACTTC. Its translation: CASSYRDRAKNIQYF.

This clonotype was seen a handful of times. The CDR3 region has the DNA TGCAGCTCCTGGGTGGGGCTGGGCACAGATACGCAGTATTTT. This sequence encodes CSSWVGLGTDTQYF. This chain links TRBV29-1 with TRBJ2-3, with D possibly matching TRBD1 (5 bases). The CDR3 is made up of 14 amino acids. Per germline, CDR1 SQVTM and CDR2 ANQGSEA. Trimming removed 8 bases from V and 1 base from J, with 16 bases in between.

The chain uses TRBV7-2 and TRBJ2-3, with 7 bases fitting TRBD2. Germline CDR1 and CDR2: SGHTA and FQGNSA. This CDR3 region has 15 residues. The V segment lost 7 bases and the J segment 1 base; nucleotides outside the gene matches: 8. The CDR3, as DNA: TGTGCCAGCAACGCTGTCGCGGGGGGCACAGATACGCAGTATTTT. This translates into CASNAVAGGTDTQYF.